These T cell receptor beta chains were read from a single sample in a study of identical twins. TCRdb ran MiXCR on the 5' RACE reads and lists one entry per CDR3 protein. The table shows around 510,000 distinct CDR3 sequences, with around 15% occurring only once. The same sample was also used in a study of yellow fever vaccine responses in identical twins.

Sample: CD4+ T cells sorted from blood. The receptors come from a woman younger than 35 in good health. CDR3s include the opening cysteine and the closing phenylalanine or tryptophan. A D gene is named only where the DNA matches it firmly. Expanded clones get a size class; other rows say once, few or many, or leave the size out.

D	J	size	V	DNA	CDR3
NA	TRBJ2-7	NA	TRBV30	TGTGCCCTCGGGACTTCTTACTACGAGCAGTACTTC	CALGTSYYEQYF
TRBD1	TRBJ1-5	few	TRBV7-2	TGTGCCAGCAGCTTGTTTGTGACAGGGATGAGCAATCAGCCCCAGCATTTT	CASSLFVTGMSNQPQHF
NA	TRBJ2-3	NA	TRBV3-1	TGTGCCAGCAGCCAAATTCAGGGTCGTAATACGCAGTATTTT	CASSQIQGRNTQYF
NA	TRBJ2-7	NA	TRBV6-2/TRBV6-3	TGTGCCAGCAGTTACGGGGACAAGCAGTACTTC	CASSYGDKQYF
TRBD2	TRBJ2-3	many	TRBV24-1	TGTGCCACCAGTGATCCGGGTAGGACGGGAGGGCCAGATACGCAGTATTTT	CATSDPGRTGGPDTQYF
TRBD2	TRBJ2-3	NA	TRBV12-3/TRBV12-4	TGTGCCAGCAGCAAAGGACTAGCGGGAGCCGTAGATACGCAGTATTTT	CASSKGLAGAVDTQYF
NA	TRBJ2-2	many	TRBV7-3	TGTGCCAGCAGCTTAGGGCGCAGAAACACCGGGGAGCTGTTTTTT	CASSLGRRNTGELFF
NA	TRBJ2-5	few	TRBV7-2	TGTGCCAGCAGCCCGAGCGGGGGGACAGGGAGGCCAGAGACCCAGTACTTC	CASSPSGGTGRPETQYF
TRBD2	TRBJ2-1	few	TRBV12-3/TRBV12-4	TGTGCCAGCAGTTGGGGCTCCAAGACTAGCGGGAGGGTTAATGAGCAGTTCTTC	CASSWGSKTSGRVNEQFF
NA	TRBJ1-2	many	TRBV7-8	TGTGCCAGCAGCTTAGGTGGTGGGGGGTTTTATAACTATGGCTACACCTTC	CASSLGGGGFYNYGYTF
TRBD2	TRBJ2-1	few	TRBV7-2	TGTGCCAGCAGCTTGACTAGCGGGGGGGACTACAATGAGCAGTTCTTC	CASSLTSGGDYNEQFF
NA	TRBJ2-3	few	TRBV6-1	TGTGCCAGCAGGAGACCGGGGTCCGCAGATACGCAGTATTTT	CASRRPGSADTQYF
TRBD1	TRBJ2-5	few	TRBV29-1	TGCAGCGCAGGATCTACAGGGGGCAGAGAGACCCAGTACTTC	CSAGSTGGRETQYF
TRBD2	TRBJ2-1	few	TRBV9	TGTGCCAGCAGCGTCTCTACGACTAGCGGGAGGTGGGGGGAGCAGTTCTTC	CASSVSTTSGRWGEQFF
TRBD2	TRBJ2-7	many	TRBV7-2	TGTGCCAGCAGCTTAGACAGCGGGAGGGACGAGCAGTACTTC	CASSLDSGRDEQYF
TRBD1	TRBJ2-6	NA	TRBV9	TGTGCCAGCAGCATCCGACAGGGTTCTGGGGCCAACGTCCTGACTTTC	CASSIRQGSGANVLTF
NA	TRBJ1-4	NA	TRBV29-1	TGCAGCGTTGTTTTGTGGGGATCCGTTACTAATGAAAAACTGTTTTTT	CSVVLWGSVTNEKLFF
NA	TRBJ1-5	many	TRBV27	TGTGCCAGCAGTTTGAACGGGCGCAATCAGCCCCAGCATTTT	CASSLNGRNQPQHF